The rows below give T cell receptor beta chains drawn from one sample of a study of shared clonotypes between healthy human individuals. Sequencing used immunoSEQ multiplex PCR; TCRdb keeps in-frame clones, though not all of them. The sample shows roughly 2,000,000 clones, approximately 94% of them seen only once. The sequenced sample was naive CD8+ T cells sorted from blood. These receptor sequences come from a man aged 18 to 30 in good health. CDR3s include the opening cysteine and the closing phenylalanine or tryptophan. The D gene is left open where the match is weak. Rows give clone size only sometimes, using once, few, many, or a class for an expanded clone.

abundance	d_gene	v_gene	j_gene	CDR3nt	CDR3aa
NA	NA	TRBV10-3	TRBJ2-7	TGTGCCATCAGGGGCGGGGCGAGCTACGAGCAGTACTTC	CAIRGGASYEQYF
NA	TRBD1	TRBV2	TRBJ2-7	TGTGCCAGCAGTGAAGCGGGGCCGGGACAGGGCTACGAGCAGTACTTC	CASSEAGPGQGYEQYF
NA	NA	TRBV5-6	TRBJ2-2	TGTGCCAGCAGCTTGTTAGGTTACAGGTCGAACACCGGGGAGCTGTTTTTT	CASSLLGYRSNTGELFF
once	TRBD1	TRBV5-4	TRBJ2-1	TGTGCCAGCAGCTTGGAGGGACAGGGTTACAATGAGCAGTTCTTC	CASSLEGQGYNEQFF
once	NA	TRBV27	TRBJ1-6	TGTGCCAGCAGTTTAGAACCGGCTGACAATTCACCCCTCCACTTT	CASSLEPADNSPLHF
once	TRBD2	TRBV2	TRBJ2-3	TGTGCCAGCAGCGAGACTAGCGGGGATACGCAGTATTTT	CASSETSGDTQYF
NA	NA	TRBV7-9	TRBJ2-5	TGTGCCAGCAGCCTTACTTATGGGACTGAAGAGACCCAGTACTTC	CASSLTYGTEETQYF
NA	TRBD1	TRBV9	TRBJ2-5	TGTGCCAGCAGAGCCGGACAGGGGGGCCAAGAGACCCAGTACTTC	CASRAGQGGQETQYF
NA	TRBD1	TRBV7-6	TRBJ2-7	TGTGCCAGCAGCCCGCCCGTCGGGACAGGGCACCACGAGCAGTACTTC	CASSPPVGTGHHEQYF
NA	NA	TRBV21-1	TRBJ2-7	TGTGCCAGCAGCAAAGAAGCCCGGATGTCCCGAGGCTCCTACGAGCAGTACTTC	CASSKEARMSRGSYEQYF
NA	NA	TRBV27	TRBJ1-1	TGTGCCAGCAATGACGACGGGCGAGGGACTGAAGCTTTCTTT	CASNDDGRGTEAFF
NA	NA	TRBV28	TRBJ2-5	TGTGCCAGCAGTTCAGGGGATGAGACCCAGTACTTC	CASSSGDETQYF
once	NA	TRBV29-1	TRBJ2-3	TGCAGCGTTAGAACAGATACGCAGTATTTT	CSVRTDTQYF
NA	TRBD2	TRBV4-1	TRBJ2-1	TGCGCCAGCAGCCAAGGCCCGGGACTAACGGGGTATGAGCAGTTCTTC	CASSQGPGLTGYEQFF
NA	NA	TRBV7-9	TRBJ1-2	TGTGCCAGCAGCTCTTTACCGGCGGGGGCAGACTATGGCTACACCTTC	CASSSLPAGADYGYTF
NA	NA	TRBV4-3	TRBJ2-4	TGCGCCAGCAGCCAAGACCCTTTGCCCGGGACAAACAAAAACATTCAGTACTTC	CASSQDPLPGTNKNIQYF
NA	TRBD2	TRBV7-9	TRBJ2-1	TGTGCCAGCAGCTCGGGACTAGCGGCCTACAATGAGCAGTTCTTC	CASSSGLAAYNEQFF
NA	NA	TRBV28	TRBJ2-5	TGTGCCAGCAGTTCCCCCGGGACTGGATTACAAGAGACCCAGTACTTC	CASSSPGTGLQETQYF
NA	NA	TRBV27	TRBJ1-1	TGTGCCAGCAGTTTATTATCGAGTGACACTGAAGCTTTCTTT	CASSLLSSDTEAFF
NA	NA	TRBV9	TRBJ2-2	TGTGCCAGCAGCCAGGCGGTGGGCGCGAACACCGGGGAGCTGTTTTTT	CASSQAVGANTGELFF
NA	TRBD2	TRBV27	TRBJ2-1	TGTGCCAGCAGTTTAGGGACTAGCGGGGTGAACCCTCGGAATGAGCAGTTCTTC	CASSLGTSGVNPRNEQFF
NA	NA	TRBV7-8	TRBJ2-5	TGTGCCAGCAGCTTAGAGTCTGGGAGGCAGCAAGAGACCCAGTACTTC	CASSLESGRQQETQYF
NA	NA	TRBV7-9	TRBJ2-5	TGTGCCAGCAGCTTAGGTGGAGAGGGAGAAGAGACCCAGTACTTC	CASSLGGEGEETQYF
NA	NA	TRBV6-5	TRBJ2-1	TGTGCCAGCAGCCCGGACAAGGATGAGCAGTTCTTC	CASSPDKDEQFF
NA	TRBD2	TRBV9	TRBJ2-5	TGTGCCAGCAGCGTAGGAGGACTAGACGAGACCCAGTACTTC	CASSVGGLDETQYF
NA	NA	TRBV2	TRBJ2-1	TGTGCCAGCAAAGACTTCTTAAGTGGTGAGCAGTTCTTC	CASKDFLSGEQFF
NA	NA	TRBV6-1	TRBJ1-2	TGTGCCAGCCTTGGGGCGTCCGCTAACTATGGCTACACCTTC	CASLGASANYGYTF
NA	NA	TRBV7-2	TRBJ1-1	TGTGCCAGCAGCTTAGGAGTAGCAGGATCCTCTGAAGCTTTCTTT	CASSLGVAGSSEAFF
NA	NA	TRBV4-1	TRBJ2-7	TGCGCCAGCAGCTTCGGACACCTCTCCTACGAGCAGTACTTC	CASSFGHLSYEQYF
NA	NA	TRBV2	TRBJ1-1	TGTGCCACCGGGTCTCCCCCAGGGCCCGAGAACACTGAAGCTTTCTTT	CATGSPPGPENTEAFF
once	NA	TRBV4-1	TRBJ2-5	TGCGCCAGCAGCCTTGACGCAGAAGAGACCCAGTACTTC	CASSLDAEETQYF